What follows are 31 T cell receptor beta chains derived from one specimen sequenced in a study of OX40 agonist ivuxolimab in advanced cancers. Measured with immunoSEQ multiplex PCR; TCRdb has only the in-frame clones, and not every one. This sample yields under 85,000 clones, of which around 84% are seen a single time; 2.4% belongs to the top ten. Sample: CD4+ or CD8+ T cells sorted from blood, taken in a trial of the OX40 agonist ivuxolimab. Source of these receptors: an adult with an advanced solid tumor such as melanoma, head and neck, liver or kidney cancer.

The rearrangement links TRBV13 to TRBJ2-5, with TRBD2 matching over 7 bases. The CDR3 sequence is 16 residues long. Germline V gene lookup returns CDR1 PRHDT and CDR2 FYEKMQ (reference sequence). Trimming removed 5 bases from V and 5 bases from J; junction bases left unmatched: 14. The CDR3 DNA is TGTGCCAGCAGCCATTGGACTAGACCGGCGGGGGAGACCCAGTACTTC. Translating it yields CASSHWTRPAGETQYF.

For this clone: Compared with germline, one end of the junction differs, possibly owing to a read error. The chain carries TRBV5-8 and TRBJ2-1, with D possibly matching TRBD1 (5 bases). This CDR3 contains 12 residues. Germline CDR1 and CDR2: SGHTS and YDEGEE. For the CDR3, the DNA is TGTGCCGGCAGCTCCAGGGTCCTCGAGCAGTTCTTC. This encodes CAGSSRVLEQFF.

The chain combines TRBV21-1 with TRBJ1-5. TRBV21-1 is a recognized pseudogene. This CDR3 spans 13 amino acids. The CDR3 nucleotides read TGTGCCAGCAGCCCACGGGACAATCAGCCCCAGCATTTT. Amino acids: CASSPRDNQPQHF.

In regard to this clone: Other DNA sequences of this sample code for an identical CDR3. The chain uses TRBV6-1 and TRBJ2-5; perhaps TRBD1 as D (6 bases). The germline V and J ends were trimmed by 3 bases and 4 bases, with 12 bases remaining between them. The germline V gene encodes CDR1 MNHNS and CDR2 SASEGT. This CDR3 contains 14 residues. This CDR3 reads CASSDGQGRETQYF. The CDR3 nucleotides are TGTGCCAGCAGTGATGGTCAGGGGAGAGAGACCCAGTACTTC.

The chain uses TRBV4-3 and TRBJ1-1, with a weak D call TRBD1 (5 bases). Germline V gives CDR1 LGHNA, CDR2 YSLEER. The CDR3 is 14 residues long. The ends were cut back, 1 base at V and 2 bases at J, with 8 bases in the middle. CDR3 residues: CASSQGRANTEAFF. CDR3 sequence (DNA): TGCGCCAGCAGCCAAGGCAGGGCAAACACTGAAGCTTTCTTT.

The V and J genes are TRBV4-1 and TRBJ2-1, with D possibly being TRBD2 (6 bases). The CDR3 is made up of 18 amino acids. V was trimmed by 2 bases and J by 4 bases, leaving 21 bases between them. Per germline, CDR1 MGHRA and CDR2 YSYEKL. CDR3 region: CASSQRETGSKRYNEQFF. Written as DNA, the CDR3 is TGCGCCAGCAGCCAACGGGAGACGGGGAGCAAGAGATACAATGAGCAGTTCTTC.

The genes are TRBV9 and TRBJ1-1; D is possibly TRBD1 (5 bases). V shed 0 bases and J shed 3 bases, with 18 bases lying between them. Germline CDR1 reads SGDLS; CDR2 reads YYNGEE. This CDR3 region has 17 residues. Here the CDR3 DNA reads TGTGCCAGCAGCGTAGTAAAGAACCGGGACCGTCACACTGAAGCTTTCTTT. Amino acid sequence: CASSVVKNRDRHTEAFF. The full variable domain, rest sourced from reference TRBV9 and TRBJ1-1, is DSGVTQTPKHLITATGQRVTLRCSPRSGDLSVYWYQQSLDQGLQFLIQYYNGEERAKGNILERFSAQQFPDLHSELNLSSLELGDSALYFCASSVVKNRDRHTEAFFGQGTRLTVV.

This clone was observed once. The chain has TRBV5-4 and TRBJ2-5; 10 nucleotides agree with TRBD1. Trimming at V came to 3 bases and at J to 5 bases, leaving 7 bases not matched to a gene. The V gene's germline CDR1 is SGHNT and CDR2 YYREEE (reference sequence). This CDR3 is 15 amino acids long. CDR3 in DNA: TGTGCCAGCAGCTCCCGGGACAGGGGTAGTGAGACCCAGTACTTC. Amino acids: CASSSRDRGSETQYF.

The chain links TRBV21-1 to TRBJ1-5. TRBV21-1 is a pseudogene segment. The CDR3 has 16 residues. This CDR3 reads CASSKVGVERNQPQHF. CDR3 nucleotides: TGTGCCAGCAGCAAAGTCGGAGTCGAACGCAATCAGCCCCAGCATTTT.

This clone was found once. The chain has TRBV27 and TRBJ1-4; TRBD1 is a possible D gene (6 bases). There are 14 residues in the CDR3. V shed 6 bases and J shed 7 bases, with 15 bases lying between them. Germline V gene data show CDR1 as MNHEY and CDR2 as SMNVEV (reference sequence). The chain's CDR3 is CASSPTGRFEKLFF. CDR3 nucleotide sequence: TGTGCCAGCAGCCCGACAGGCCGGTTTGAAAAACTGTTTTTT.

The V call is TRBV7-3, the J call TRBJ2-3; a weak D match, TRBD2 (6 bases). V was shortened by 2 bases and J by 2 bases, with 8 bases between the two germline ends. The CDR3 is made up of 14 amino acids. CDR1 is SGHTA, CDR2 FQGTGA, per germline. This chain's CDR3 is CASSLGTYTDTQYF. In nucleotides, the CDR3 is TGTGCCAGCAGCTTAGGGACTTACACAGATACGCAGTATTTT.

This clone was detected ten times or more. The V gene is TRBV4-1, the J gene TRBJ1-1; D gene unclear. Trimming cost V 2 bases and J 1 base, with 11 bases left between them. The CDR3 is 15 residues long. The V gene's germline CDR1 is MGHRA and CDR2 YSYEKL. CDR3 DNA sequence: TGCGCCAGCAGCCAAAACCGAGGATCGAACACTGAAGCTTTCTTT. Protein sequence: CASSQNRGSNTEAFF.

The V gene is TRBV6-6, the J gene TRBJ2-7; 8 bases are shared with TRBD1. The CDR3 has 12 amino acids. Germline V CDR1 and CDR2: MNHNY, SVGAGI (reference sequence). V was pared by 5 bases and J by 9 bases, with 6 bases of the junction left unmatched. In DNA, the CDR3 is TGTGCCAGCAGTCTCGGACAGGGCCGGCAGTACTTC. It specifies CASSLGQGRQYF.

The chain carries TRBV19 and TRBJ1-5; D may be TRBD1 (6 bases). The length of the CDR3 is 16 residues. The germline gives CDR1 LNHDA, CDR2 SQIVND (reference sequence). V shed 7 bases and J shed 2 bases, with 18 bases lying between them. CDR3 loop: CASTQGGAVGNQPQHF. DNA of the CDR3: TGTGCCAGTACCCAAGGGGGGGCGGTGGGCAATCAGCCCCAGCATTTT.

For this clone: One end of the junction varies from germline; a read error may be responsible. The chain links TRBV5-1 to TRBJ1-4, with D possibly being TRBD1 (6 bases). From germline, CDR1 is SGHRS and CDR2 YFSETQ. CDR3 length: 15 residues. CDR3: CASRLGAPQGEKLFF. As DNA, the CDR3 is TGCGCCAGCAGATTGGGGGCCCCTCAGGGTGAAAAACTGTTTTTT.

The J gene is TRBJ2-2, the V gene TRBV7-2; D is possibly TRBD2 (6 bases). V was pared by 5 bases and J by 3 bases, with 13 bases between. The germline V gene has CDR1 SGHTA and CDR2 FQGNSA. The CDR3 is made up of 15 amino acids. CDR3 nucleotides: TGTGCCAGCAGCGCCACTAGCCTACACACCGGGGAGCTGTTTTTT. This codes for CASSATSLHTGELFF.

The genes are TRBV5-6 and TRBJ1-6, with TRBD1 as a possible D gene (5 bases). Trimming removed 0 bases from V and 6 bases from J, with 13 bases in between. Germline loops: CDR1 SGHDT, CDR2 YYEEEE. This CDR3 comprises 16 residues. CDR3: CASSLGGTEANSPLHF. DNA for the CDR3: TGTGCCAGCAGCTTGGGTGGGACGGAGGCTAATTCACCCCTCCACTTT.

The chain carries TRBV7-2 and TRBJ2-2; D may be TRBD2 (5 bases). Germline V lookup: CDR1 SGHTA, CDR2 FQGNSA. Trimming removed 6 bases from V and 5 bases from J, with 10 bases in between. This CDR3 is built from 13 residues. The DNA of the CDR3 is TGTGCCAGCAGATCACTAGTTACCGGGGAGCTGTTTTTT. Amino acid sequence: CASRSLVTGELFF.

This chain uses TRBV5-6 with TRBJ2-4, with 8 bases fitting TRBD1. The germline gives CDR1 SGHDT, CDR2 YYEEEE. The trim removed 4 bases at V and 13 bases at J, leaving 10 bases unmatched. CDR3 length: 13 residues. The CDR3: CASSVRDRLSQYF. DNA of the CDR3: TGTGCCAGCAGCGTCCGGGACAGGCTATCCCAGTACTTC.

CDR3 sequence: CAWRDLRGTGRSPLHF. In DNA, the CDR3 is TGTGCCTGGAGAGACCTCCGGGGGACAGGGCGTTCACCCCTCCACTTT. This chain links TRBV30 with TRBJ1-6; 9 positions match TRBD1. Trimming at V came to 3 bases and at J to 9 bases, leaving 12 bases not matched to a gene. Germline CDR1 is GTSNPN and CDR2 is SVGIG (reference sequence). The CDR3 totals 16 residues. The variable domain in full, with the rest retrieved from reference TRBV30 and TRBJ1-6, is SQTIHQWPATLVQPVGSPLSLECTVEGTSNPNLYWYRQAAGRGLQLLFYSVGIGQISSEVPQNLSASRPQDRQFILSSKKLLLSDSGFYLCAWRDLRGTGRSPLHFGNGTRLTVT.

This clone appeared a single time. The V call is TRBV11-2, the J call TRBJ2-2, with D possibly TRBD1 on 6 matching bases. Trimming took 8 bases from V and 6 from J, leaving 19 bases between them. The CDR3 is 15 amino acids. CDR1 is SGHAT and CDR2 is FQNNGV in the germline V gene. CDR3 amino acids: CASPRGAERAGELFF. The CDR3 nucleotides are TGTGCCAGCCCCAGGGGCGCGGAGAGGGCCGGGGAGCTGTTTTTT.

This chain connects TRBV6-6 to TRBJ2-1; D ambiguous. V was pared by 0 bases and J by 0 bases, with 9 bases between. This CDR3 region has 16 residues. CDR1 is MNHNY, CDR2 SVGAGI, per germline (reference sequence). The CDR3 coding sequence is TGTGCCAGCAGTTACTCGATCGGTAGCTCCTACAATGAGCAGTTCTTC. It encodes CASSYSIGSSYNEQFF.

This rearrangement joins TRBV11-2 to TRBJ1-5, with a weak D call TRBD1 (6 bases). The germline V gene encodes CDR1 SGHAT and CDR2 FQNNGV. Trimming shortened V by 5 bases and J by 7 bases, and 21 bases separated the two germline ends. This CDR3 has 16 residues. CDR3 DNA: TGTGCCAGCAGCAGCTTAGTAGGGTACAGGGCCCAGCCCCAGCATTTT. As protein: CASSSLVGYRAQPQHF.

This clone has only one observation. This chain uses TRBV13 with TRBJ1-3, with D possibly TRBD1 on 5 matching bases. V was cut by 5 bases and J by 0 bases, with 14 bases left in between. CDR1 PRHDT and CDR2 FYEKMQ come from the germline V gene (reference sequence). This CDR3 contains 16 residues. The CDR3 DNA sequence: TGTGCCAGCAGCCCAGAGGGGATCTTCTCTGGAAACACCATATATTTT. This sequence encodes CASSPEGIFSGNTIYF. The whole variable domain, remainder taken from reference TRBV13 and TRBJ1-3, is AAGVIQSPRHLIKEKRETATLKCYPIPRHDTVYWYQQGPGQDPQFLISFYEKMQSDKGSIPDRFSAQQFSDYHSELNMSSLELGDSALYFCASSPEGIFSGNTIYFGEGSWLTVV.

The V gene is TRBV7-9, the J gene TRBJ2-7; D unresolved. Per the germline V gene, CDR1 is SEHNR and CDR2 is FQNEAQ (reference sequence). With 5 bases removed from V and 0 bases from J, the gap between germline ends came to 17 bases. The CDR3 loop spans 16 amino acids. CDR3 region: CASSPAFREYSYEQYF. The DNA for the CDR3 is TGTGCCAGCAGCCCGGCTTTTAGAGAGTACTCCTACGAGCAGTACTTC.

The chain employs TRBV6-6 and TRBJ1-1; 9 nucleotides match TRBD1. CDR1 and CDR2 from the germline V gene are MNHNY and SVGAGI (reference sequence). The trim removed 4 bases at V and 5 bases at J, leaving 8 bases unmatched. The CDR3 is 15 residues long. DNA for the CDR3: TGTGCCAGCAGTTGGGGACAGGGACCGGGTACTGAAGCTTTCTTT. Its protein product is CASSWGQGPGTEAFF.

This clone came up once. The rearrangement uses TRBV9 and TRBJ2-1; TRBD2 matches at 11 bases. The CDR3 is 17 amino acids. Per germline, CDR1 SGDLS and CDR2 YYNGEE. V lost 0 bases, J lost 3 bases, and 5 bases stayed unmatched. CDR3 bases: TGTGCCAGCAGCGTAGCCACTAGCGGGGGTTACTACAATGAGCAGTTCTTC. Residues: CASSVATSGGYYNEQFF.

As for this clone: One end of the junction does not line up with germline, which may come from a read error. The chain has TRBV6-6 and TRBJ1-1; D remains ambiguous. The CDR3 has 15 amino acids. Looked up from germline, CDR1 is MNHNY and CDR2 is SVGAGI (reference sequence). The CDR3 reads CASSYFTGMNTEAFF. The CDR3 coding sequence is TGTGCCAGCAGCTACTTTACGGGGATGAACACTGAAGCTTTCTTT.

This chain links TRBV2 with TRBJ1-2, with 7 positions matching TRBD1. Germline values: CDR1 SNHLY, CDR2 FYNNEI. The CDR3 spans 15 residues. The ends lost 5 bases at V and 0 bases at J; junction bases unmatched: 6. The CDR3 nucleotides are TGTGCCAGCAGTTTGTCGACAGGGACTAACTATGGCTACACCTTC. Translating gives CASSLSTGTNYGYTF.

This chain joins TRBV4-3 and TRBJ1-6, with D hard to call. The V gene lost 0 bases and the J gene lost 0 bases, with 9 bases spanning the gap. The length of the CDR3 is 17 residues. Germline values: CDR1 LGHNA, CDR2 YSLEER. The CDR3 DNA sequence: TGCGCCAGCAGCCAAGAGTTGGCGAGCTCCTATAATTCACCCCTCCACTTT. Translation: CASSQELASSYNSPLHF.

V gene TRBV5-4 combines with J gene TRBJ2-1; no clear D. Germline loops: CDR1 SGHNT, CDR2 YYREEE (reference sequence). This CDR3 spans 15 amino acids. Trimming left V 4 bases short and J 6 bases short, with 17 bases between. The CDR3 sequence is CASSLEWAQSNEQFF. The CDR3 region has the DNA TGTGCCAGCAGCCTGGAGTGGGCGCAATCCAATGAGCAGTTCTTC.